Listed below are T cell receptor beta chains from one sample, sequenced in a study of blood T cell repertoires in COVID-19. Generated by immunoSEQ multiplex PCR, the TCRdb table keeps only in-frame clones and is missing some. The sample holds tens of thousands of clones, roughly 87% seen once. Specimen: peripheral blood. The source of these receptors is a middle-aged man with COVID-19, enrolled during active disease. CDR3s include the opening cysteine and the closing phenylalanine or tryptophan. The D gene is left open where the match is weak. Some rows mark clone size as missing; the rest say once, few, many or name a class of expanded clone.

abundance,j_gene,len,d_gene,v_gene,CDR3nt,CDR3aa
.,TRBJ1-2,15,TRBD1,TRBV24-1,TGTGCCACCAGTGATCCGGGACAGGGATCTTATGGCTACACCTTC,CATSDPGQGSYGYTF
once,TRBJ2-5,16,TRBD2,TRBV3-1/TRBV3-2,TGTGCCAGCAGCCAACCAGCGGGAGGGCCCCAAGAGACCCAGTACTTC,CASSQPAGGPQETQYF
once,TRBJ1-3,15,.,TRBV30,TGTGCCTGGAGTGTACCGGGAAGCTCTGGAAACACCATATATTTT,CAWSVPGSSGNTIYF
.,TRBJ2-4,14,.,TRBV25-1,TGTGCCAGCAGTGAATCTCTACTTAAAAACATTCAGTACTTC,CASSESLLKNIQYF
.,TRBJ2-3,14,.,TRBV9,TGTGCCAGCAGCGAGACTATTGGGGCAGATACGCAGTATTTT,CASSETIGADTQYF
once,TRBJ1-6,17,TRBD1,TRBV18,TGTGCCAGCTCACCACCGTCAGGGGGCATTGTGGGTTCACCCCTCCACTTT,CASSPPSGGIVGSPLHF
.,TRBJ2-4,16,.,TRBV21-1,TGTGCCAGCAGCAAGACAGCCTGTTACGCCAAAAACATTCAGTACTTC,CASSKTACYAKNIQYF
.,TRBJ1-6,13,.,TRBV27,TGTGCCAGCACGGAGACTTATAATTCACCCCTCCACTTT,CASTETYNSPLHF
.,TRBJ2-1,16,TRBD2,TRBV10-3,TGTGCCATCAGGGCGACTAGCGGGGTCTCCTACAATGAGCAGTTCTTC,CAIRATSGVSYNEQFF
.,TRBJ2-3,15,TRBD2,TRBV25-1,TGTGCCAGCAGTTCGCGGGGGTTCGGCACAGATACGCAGTATTTT,CASSSRGFGTDTQYF
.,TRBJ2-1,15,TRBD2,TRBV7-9,TGTGCCAGCAGCCCAGGACTAGCGGGGGGCGATGAGCAGTTCTTC,CASSPGLAGGDEQFF
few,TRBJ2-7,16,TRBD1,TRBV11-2,TGTGCCAGCAGCTACGACAGGGTGCAAAAGGGGTACGAGCAGTACTTC,CASSYDRVQKGYEQYF
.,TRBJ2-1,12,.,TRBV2,TGTGCCAGCAGTGTCCTAGCGAGTGAGCAGTTCTTC,CASSVLASEQFF
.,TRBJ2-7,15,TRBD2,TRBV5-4,TGTGCCAGCAGCTCCGGTAGTAGCGGGGACTACGAGCAGTACTTC,CASSSGSSGDYEQYF
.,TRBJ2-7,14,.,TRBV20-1,TGCAGTGCTAGTGGAGGGACAAACCCCTACGAGCAGTACTTC,CSASGGTNPYEQYF
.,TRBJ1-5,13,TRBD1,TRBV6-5,TGTGCCAGCCGGGACAGGGAGGATCAGCCCCAGCATTTT,CASRDREDQPQHF
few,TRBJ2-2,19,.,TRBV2,TGTGCCAGCCTTGCCGGGACATTTGTTGAGGGTCAGGATACCGGGGAGCTGTTTTTT,CASLAGTFVEGQDTGELFF
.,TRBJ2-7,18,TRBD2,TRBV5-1,TGCGCCAGCAGCTCGGGACTAGCGGGAGGGCCGAGCTCCTACGAGCAGTACTTC,CASSSGLAGGPSSYEQYF
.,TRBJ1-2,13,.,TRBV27,TGTGCCAGCAGTTTCCGAGAAAACTATGGCTACACCTTC,CASSFRENYGYTF
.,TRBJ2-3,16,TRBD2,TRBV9,TGTGCCAGCAGCGTAGGGGCTAGCGGGAGGACAGATACGCAGTATTTT,CASSVGASGRTDTQYF
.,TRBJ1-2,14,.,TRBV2,TGTGCCAGCACCCCGCCGGGAGGAAACTATGGCTACACCTTC,CASTPPGGNYGYTF
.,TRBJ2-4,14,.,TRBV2,TGTGCCAGTCAGGGGTCAGAAAAAAGGACAATTCAGTACTTC,CASQGSEKRTIQYF
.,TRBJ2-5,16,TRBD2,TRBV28,TGTGCCAGCCAAACCCTTCAAGCGGGGGGGGAAGAGACCCAGTACTTC,CASQTLQAGGEETQYF
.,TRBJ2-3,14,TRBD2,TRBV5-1,TGCGCCAGCAACGGGGGGGCCCGCACAGATACGCAGTATTTT,CASNGGARTDTQYF
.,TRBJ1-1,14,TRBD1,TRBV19,TGTGCCAGTCGCTACGGACAGGGGAACTCTGAAGCTTTCTTT,CASRYGQGNSEAFF
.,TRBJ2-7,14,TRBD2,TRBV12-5,TGTGCTAGTGGTCTCGGGACTAGCGGGCACGAGCAGTACTTC,CASGLGTSGHEQYF
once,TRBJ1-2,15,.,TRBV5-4,TGTGCCAGCAGCTTGGATTCCCCTGGGGGGTGGGGCTACACCTTC,CASSLDSPGGWGYTF
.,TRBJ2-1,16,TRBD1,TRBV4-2,TGTGCCAGCAGCCCGCGACTCAGGGACAGCTACAATGAGCAGTTCTTC,CASSPRLRDSYNEQFF
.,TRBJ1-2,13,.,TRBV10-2,TGCGCCAGCAGTGAGTCGAGACAGCGTGGCTACACCTTC,CASSESRQRGYTF
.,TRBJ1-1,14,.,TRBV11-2,TGTGCCAGCAGCTTAAAGCCGAAGAACACTGAAGCTTTCTTT,CASSLKPKNTEAFF